Following are 29 T cell receptor beta chains from one sample sequenced in a study of T cell clonotyping in hematopoietic cell transplantation. Using immunoSEQ multiplex PCR, the repertoire was profiled, and TCRdb retains in-frame clones only, with some absent. The sample holds fewer than 50,000 clones, 94% seen once. Sequencing was performed on peripheral blood mononuclear cells. These receptor sequences come from a woman in her forties or fifties in good health. Some clones in this sample may be carry-over from other donors' samples.

The sample holds one count of this clone. The rearrangement uses TRBV19 and TRBJ2-1; 13 nucleotides agree with TRBD2. Germline V gives CDR1 LNHDA, CDR2 SQIVND (reference sequence). After removal of 3 bases from V and 13 bases from J, the junction contained 6 bases not matched to a gene. The CDR3 loop spans 14 amino acids. CDR3: CASSITSGGAIQFF. CDR3 sequence (DNA): TGTGCCAGTAGTATCACTAGCGGGGGGGCTATACAGTTCTTC.

The gene calls are TRBV6-5 and TRBJ2-1; a weak D match, TRBD1 (5 bases). CDR3 size: 14 residues. Trimming pared 6 bases from V and 6 bases from J, leaving 15 bases between. Germline V gives CDR1 MNHEY, CDR2 SVGAGI. CDR3 nucleotides: TGTGCCAGCAGCCACCTGGCAGGGCGCAATGAGCAGTTCTTC. This encodes CASSHLAGRNEQFF.

The CDR3 DNA sequence: TGTGCCAGCAGTCGAGAGACTAGCGGAAGCACAGATACGCAGTATTTT. It encodes CASSRETSGSTDTQYF. The rearrangement joins TRBV2 to TRBJ2-3; 9 bases agree with TRBD2. Trimming at V came to 5 bases and at J to 0 bases, leaving 6 bases not matched to a gene. Germline loops: CDR1 SNHLY, CDR2 FYNNEI. The CDR3 covers 16 residues. Combining the CDR3 with reference TRBV2 and TRBJ2-3 gives the whole variable domain EPEVTQTPSHQVTQMGQEVILRCVPISNHLYFYWYRQILGQKVEFLVSFYNNEISEKSEIFDDQFSVERPDGSNFTLKIRSTKLEDSAMYFCASSRETSGSTDTQYFGPGTRLTVL.

The genes are TRBV19 and TRBJ1-5; D remains unclear. The CDR3 length is 14 residues. The V gene lost 1 base and the J gene lost 2 bases, with 6 bases spanning the gap. Per germline, CDR1 LNHDA and CDR2 SQIVND (reference sequence). CDR3 sequence: CASSIVPRNQPQHF. For the CDR3, the DNA is TGTGCCAGTAGTATAGTACCGCGCAATCAGCCCCAGCATTTT.

This clone was recorded only once. The chain combines TRBV2 with TRBJ2-3, with TRBD2 matching 9 bases. V was pared by 3 bases and J by 3 bases, with 4 bases of the junction left unmatched. The CDR3 covers 15 residues. Germline values: CDR1 SNHLY, CDR2 FYNNEI. CDR3 in DNA: TGTGCCAGCAGTGAGTCCCTAGCGGGGACAGATACGCAGTATTTT. Protein: CASSESLAGTDTQYF.

CDR3 in DNA: TGCGCCAGCAGCTCTACAGGGGCAGATACGCAGTATTTT. It codes for CASSSTGADTQYF. The chain combines TRBV5-1 with TRBJ2-3; 7 bases align to TRBD1. CDR1 and CDR2 from the germline V gene are SGHRS and YFSETQ. CDR3 length: 13 residues. Trimming cost V 3 bases and J 4 bases; bases outside gene matches: 2.

The table lists this clone with a count of one. The gene calls are TRBV4-3 and TRBJ1-1; D may be TRBD1 (6 bases). Germline lookup yields CDR1 LGHNA and CDR2 YSLEER. Trimming took off 0 bases at V and 10 bases at J, with 12 bases between the two ends. This CDR3 region has 13 residues. The CDR3 region is CASSQDLGAGAFF. The CDR3 coding sequence is TGCGCCAGCAGCCAAGATCTGGGGGCTGGAGCTTTCTTT.

J is TRBJ1-2 and V is TRBV6-6, with D uncertain. V was trimmed by 6 bases and J by 5 bases, leaving 7 bases between them. From germline, CDR1 is MNHNY and CDR2 SVGAGI (reference sequence). The CDR3 is 11 residues long. The CDR3 DNA is TGTGCCAGCAGACTGTGGTATGGCTACACCTTC. Translated: CASRLWYGYTF.

The chain combines TRBV5-4 with TRBJ1-1, with TRBD1 matching over 9 bases. J gave up 5 bases and V 7 bases, and 6 bases lay outside the gene matches. CDR3 length equals 13 residues. Germline CDR1 is SGHNT and CDR2 is YYREEE (reference sequence). This CDR3 reads CASPTGGGTEAFF. The DNA for the CDR3 is TGTGCCAGCCCGACAGGGGGGGGGACTGAAGCTTTCTTT.

The V and J genes are TRBV7-8 and TRBJ2-3; 7 bases map to TRBD1. V lost 3 bases, J lost 2 bases, and 8 bases stayed unmatched. CDR1 and CDR2 (germline): SGHVS, FQNEAQ. The CDR3 sequence is 16 residues long. CDR3 sequence reads: CASSLIGTVITDTQYF. CDR3 sequence (DNA): TGTGCCAGCAGCTTGATAGGGACAGTTATCACAGATACGCAGTATTTT.

The chain links TRBV2 to TRBJ1-2; perhaps TRBD1 as D (5 bases). V lost 5 bases, J lost 3 bases, and 19 bases lay in between. CDR3 length: 16 amino acids. Germline lookup yields CDR1 SNHLY and CDR2 FYNNEI. CDR3 protein: CASSKRTPLLDYGYTF. The CDR3 nucleotides read TGTGCCAGCAGTAAAAGGACACCACTTTTGGACTATGGCTACACCTTC.

V is TRBV5-6 and J is TRBJ2-7, with no clear D. Trimming cost V 0 bases and J 11 bases, with 15 bases left between them. The CDR3 length is 13 residues. CDR1 is SGHDT, CDR2 YYEEEE, per germline. For the CDR3, the DNA is TGTGCCAGCAGCTTGGCCCCAGGTGGGTCGGAGTACTTC. Its protein product is CASSLAPGGSEYF.

The genes are TRBV11-3 and TRBJ2-5, with 12 bases that match TRBD2. Germline V gene lookup returns CDR1 SGHNT and CDR2 YENEEA. V trimming: 3 bases; J trimming: 2 bases; junction bases outside the gene matches: 4. The CDR3 runs 16 residues. The chain's CDR3 is CASSFGTSGRQETQYF. The CDR3 DNA follows: TGTGCCAGCAGCTTCGGGACTAGCGGGCGACAAGAGACCCAGTACTTC.

The chain links TRBV19 to TRBJ1-3, with a weak D call TRBD1 (5 bases). V was shortened by 6 bases and J by 2 bases, with 8 bases between the two germline ends. This CDR3 comprises 13 residues. Germline CDR1 is LNHDA and CDR2 is SQIVND (reference sequence). The CDR3 loop reads CASSQGAGNTIYF. Here the CDR3 DNA reads TGTGCCAGTAGCCAGGGAGCTGGAAACACCATATATTTT.

The chain joins TRBV7-6 to TRBJ1-5; TRBD1 matches 10 bases. With 4 bases clipped from V and 5 bases from J, the junction kept 5 bases outside the gene matches. Germline V CDR1 and CDR2: SGHVS, FNYEAQ. The CDR3 is 15 amino acids. The CDR3 protein is CASSWGQGIDQPQHF. CDR3 nucleotide sequence: TGTGCCAGCAGCTGGGGACAGGGGATTGATCAGCCCCAGCATTTT.

This clone has only one observation. The CDR3 protein is CASSSDRASGPLHF. The CDR3 DNA reads TGTGCCAGCAGCTCCGACAGGGCATCGGGCCCCCTCCACTTT. J is TRBJ1-6 and V is TRBV21-1; the table names TRBD1, a call not compared with the DNA. TRBV21-1 represents a pseudogene. CDR3 length: 14 residues.

The V and J genes are TRBV18 and TRBJ1-5; maybe TRBD1 (5 bases). The length of the CDR3 is 12 residues. V gave up 3 bases and J gave up 6 bases, with 6 bases separating them. Germline CDR1 KGHSH, CDR2 LQKENI. CDR3 amino acids: CASSPQGQPQHF. The CDR3 DNA sequence: TGTGCCAGCTCACCGCAGGGTCAGCCCCAGCATTTT.

V is TRBV5-6 and J is TRBJ2-2, with a weak D call TRBD1 (6 bases). This CDR3 has 16 residues. Germline V CDR1 and CDR2: SGHDT, YYEEEE. V lost 1 base and J lost 9, with 19 bases in between. The CDR3 DNA reads as TGTGCCAGCAGCTTGAGGGGCTTGGGGGCAATCCGGGAGCTGTTTTTT. Translating gives CASSLRGLGAIRELFF.

This chain joins TRBV5-6 and TRBJ2-2, with D perhaps TRBD1 (6 bases). This CDR3 is 14 amino acids long. V was shortened by 5 bases and J by 4 bases, with 12 bases between the two germline ends. Germline-derived CDR1 and CDR2 are SGHDT and YYEEEE. In DNA, the CDR3 is TGTGCCAGCAGACAGGGTTTTGGCACCGGGGAGCTGTTTTTT. Translated: CASRQGFGTGELFF.

The chain uses TRBV4-3 and TRBJ2-7; TRBD2 matches 7 bases. The germline CDR1 and CDR2 sequences are LGHNA and YSLEER. The CDR3 runs 16 residues. V lost 0 bases and J lost 1; bases outside the gene matches: 6. The CDR3 region is CASSQDHLAASYEQYF. As DNA, the CDR3 is TGCGCCAGCAGCCAAGATCACCTAGCGGCATCCTACGAGCAGTACTTC.

In its sample, this clone was seen once. This sequence joins TRBV28 and TRBJ1-5; D gene ambiguous. Trimming stripped 5 bases from V and 6 bases from J, with 8 bases between. Looked up from germline, CDR1 is MDHEN and CDR2 is SYDVKM. The CDR3 consists of 12 residues. This chain's CDR3 is CASSLMGQPQHF. CDR3 nucleotide sequence: TGTGCCAGCAGTCTGATGGGTCAGCCCCAGCATTTT.

The chain combines TRBV19 with TRBJ2-2; D gene ambiguous. The V end was cut by 1 base, the J end by 6 bases, with 12 bases between. Germline V gives CDR1 LNHDA, CDR2 SQIVND (reference sequence). This CDR3 is 15 amino acids long. CDR3: CASSIVGQVAGELFF. The CDR3 region has the DNA TGTGCCAGTAGTATAGTTGGTCAGGTGGCCGGGGAGCTGTTTTTT.

V and J are TRBV10-3 and TRBJ1-1; D unclear. This CDR3 is 13 amino acids long. V lost 7 bases, J lost 6 bases, and 15 bases lay in between. Germline V gene data show CDR1 as ENHRY and CDR2 as SYGVKD. The CDR3 bases are TGTGCCATCAAACCGGGCTTTACGGCTGAAGCTTTCTTT. Its translation is CAIKPGFTAEAFF.

The V gene is TRBV4-1, the J gene TRBJ2-1; 10 bases align to TRBD2. The CDR3 totals 15 residues. The junction had 7 bases not matched to a gene; V was cut back by 4 bases and J by 7 bases. The V gene's germline CDR1 is MGHRA and CDR2 YSYEKL. CDR3 sequence: CASSRRERGGNEQFF. CDR3 DNA sequence: TGCGCCAGCAGCCGGCGGGAGCGGGGGGGAAATGAGCAGTTCTTC.

The V gene is TRBV6-5, the J gene TRBJ1-5; 8 bases fit TRBD1. CDR3 length: 15 amino acids. Germline trimming cut 6 bases from V and 7 bases from J; bases unmatched to any gene: 11. Germline lookup yields CDR1 MNHEY and CDR2 SVGAGI. CDR3 nucleotide sequence: TGTGCCAGCAGACAAACCGGGACAGGAGGACAGCCCCAGCATTTT. It is translated as CASRQTGTGGQPQHF.

A single count supports this clone. This chain connects TRBV7-6 to TRBJ1-2; weak D call: TRBD1 (5 bases). This CDR3 spans 15 amino acids. The germline V gene has CDR1 SGHVS and CDR2 FNYEAQ. V was shortened by 7 bases and J by 0 bases, with 15 bases between the two germline ends. In DNA form, the CDR3 reads TGTGCCAGCACGACTTGGGAGGGGTCTAACTATGGCTACACCTTC. This gives the protein CASTTWEGSNYGYTF.

The chain carries TRBV11-3 and TRBJ2-6; D gene ambiguous. Trimming removed 4 bases from V and 0 bases from J, with 10 bases in between. This CDR3 comprises 16 residues. CDR1 and CDR2 (germline): SGHNT, YENEEA. CDR3 protein: CASSSYRPSGANVLTF. The CDR3 nucleotides are TGTGCCAGCAGCTCCTACAGACCCTCTGGGGCCAACGTCCTGACTTTC.

The chain is built from TRBV20-1 and TRBJ1-2, with D maybe TRBD1 (5 bases). V lost 6 bases and J lost 6, with 11 bases in between. The CDR3 consists of 11 residues. CDR1 and CDR2 (germline): DFQATT, SNEGSKA (reference sequence). The CDR3 spells CSAWDVDGYTF. The DNA for the CDR3 is TGCAGTGCGTGGGACGTAGATGGCTACACCTTC.

The chain joins TRBV11-3 to TRBJ1-1; 8 nucleotides match TRBD1. This CDR3 comprises 15 residues. Germline-derived CDR1 and CDR2 are SGHNT and YENEEA. J was trimmed by 5 bases and V by 5 bases; bases with no gene match: 10. CDR3 sequence (DNA): TGTGCCAGCAGCCCTCGACAGGGGCAGGGGACTGAAGCTTTCTTT. Translation: CASSPRQGQGTEAFF.